One TCR beta chain is described in this entry. The antigen is unknown. The sample is drawn from a study of shared clonotypes between healthy human individuals. Broader study findings: Represented diversity (both genetic and exposure-history) was limited by the small number of donors. Estimated richness was generally greater in naive than memory subsets. Several donors shared roughly 5% of their naive CD4 clonotypes.

CDR1 is SNHLY and CDR2 is FYNNEI in the germline V gene. V shed 6 bases, J shed 3 bases, and the junction held 2 bases outside the gene matches. The CDR3 is 13 amino acids. TCRdb's table, derived via immunoSEQ multiplex PCR, lists solely in-frame clones and lacks some. The table shows about 2.3 million clones, with just over 90% occurring only once. The clonotype originates from a man younger than 35 in good health. Some clones in this sample may be carry-over from other donors' samples. V and J are TRBV2 and TRBJ2-7; TRBD1 matches at 10 bases. The source material was naive CD4+ T cells from PBMCs. This sample's subset: CD45RA+ positively selected. CDR3 nucleotide sequence: TGTGCCAGCAGGTGGACAGGGGGCTACGAGCAGTACTTC. Its protein is CASRWTGGYEQYF.